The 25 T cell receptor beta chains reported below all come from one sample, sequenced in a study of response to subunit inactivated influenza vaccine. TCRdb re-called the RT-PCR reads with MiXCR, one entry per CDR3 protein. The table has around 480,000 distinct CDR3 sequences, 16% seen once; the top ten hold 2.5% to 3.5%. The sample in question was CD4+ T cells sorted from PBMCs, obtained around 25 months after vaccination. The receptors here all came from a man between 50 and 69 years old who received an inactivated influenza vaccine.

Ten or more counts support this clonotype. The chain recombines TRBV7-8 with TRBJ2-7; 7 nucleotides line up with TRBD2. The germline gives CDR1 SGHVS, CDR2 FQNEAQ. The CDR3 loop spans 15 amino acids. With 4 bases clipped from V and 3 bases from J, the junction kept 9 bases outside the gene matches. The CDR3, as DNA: TGTGCCAGCAGCTACGCCTCGACTAGCTTCTACGAGCAGTACTTC. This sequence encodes CASSYASTSFYEQYF.

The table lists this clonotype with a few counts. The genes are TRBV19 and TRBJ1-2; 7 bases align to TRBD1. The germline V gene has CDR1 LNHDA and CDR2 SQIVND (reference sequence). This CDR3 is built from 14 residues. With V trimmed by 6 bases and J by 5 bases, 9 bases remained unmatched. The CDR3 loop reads CASSLTGMVYGYTF. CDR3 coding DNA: TGTGCCAGTAGCCTGACAGGGATGGTTTATGGCTACACCTTC.

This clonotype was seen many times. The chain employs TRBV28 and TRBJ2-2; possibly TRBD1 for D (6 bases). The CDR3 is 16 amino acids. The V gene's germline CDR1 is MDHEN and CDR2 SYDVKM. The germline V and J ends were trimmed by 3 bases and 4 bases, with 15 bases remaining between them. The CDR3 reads CASSLSLGAGTGELFF. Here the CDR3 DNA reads TGTGCCAGCAGTTTGTCATTGGGGGCAGGCACCGGGGAGCTGTTTTTT.

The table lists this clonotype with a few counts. The DNA for the CDR3 is TGTGCCAGACTGGGGGACAGCCTAAATCAGCCCCAGCATTTT. Protein product: CARLGDSLNQPQHF. J is TRBJ1-5 and V is TRBV6-4; 7 bases agree with TRBD1. Germline CDR1 and CDR2: MRHNA and SNTAGT. The CDR3 loop spans 14 amino acids. V was pared by 9 bases and J by 4 bases, with 9 bases of the junction left unmatched.

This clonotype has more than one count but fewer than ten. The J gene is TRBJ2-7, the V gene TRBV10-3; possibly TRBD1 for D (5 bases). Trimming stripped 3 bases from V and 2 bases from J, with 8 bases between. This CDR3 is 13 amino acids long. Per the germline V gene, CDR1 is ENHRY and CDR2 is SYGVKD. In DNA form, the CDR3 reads TGTGCCATCAGTGACAGGGCCCCCTACGAGCAGTACTTC. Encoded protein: CAISDRAPYEQYF.

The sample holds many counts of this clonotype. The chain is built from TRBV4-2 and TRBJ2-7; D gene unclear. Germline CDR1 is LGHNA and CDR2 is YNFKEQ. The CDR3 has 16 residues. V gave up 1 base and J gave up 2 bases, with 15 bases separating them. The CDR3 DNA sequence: TGTGCCAGCAGCCAAGTATCCTCCGGCCGAGCCTACGAGCAGTACTTC. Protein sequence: CASSQVSSGRAYEQYF.

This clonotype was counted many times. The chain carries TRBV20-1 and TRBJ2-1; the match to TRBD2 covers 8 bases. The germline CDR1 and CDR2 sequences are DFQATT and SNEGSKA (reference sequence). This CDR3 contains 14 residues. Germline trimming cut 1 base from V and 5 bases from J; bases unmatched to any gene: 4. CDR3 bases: TGCAGTGCTAGAGTCCAGCGGGAGAACAATGAGCAGTTCTTC. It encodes CSARVQRENNEQFF.

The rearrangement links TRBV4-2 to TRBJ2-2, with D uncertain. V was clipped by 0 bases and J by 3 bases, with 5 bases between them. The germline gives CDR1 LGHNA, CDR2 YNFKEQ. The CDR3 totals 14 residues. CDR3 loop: CASSQDEDTGELFF. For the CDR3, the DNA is TGTGCCAGCAGCCAAGATGAGGACACCGGGGAGCTGTTTTTT.

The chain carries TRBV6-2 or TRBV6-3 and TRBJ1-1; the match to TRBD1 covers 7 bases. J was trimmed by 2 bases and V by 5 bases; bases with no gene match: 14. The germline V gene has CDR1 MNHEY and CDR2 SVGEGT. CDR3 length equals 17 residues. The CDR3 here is CASSGPRQGAGNTEAFF. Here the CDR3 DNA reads TGTGCCAGCAGTGGGCCGAGACAGGGCGCGGGAAACACTGAAGCTTTCTTT.

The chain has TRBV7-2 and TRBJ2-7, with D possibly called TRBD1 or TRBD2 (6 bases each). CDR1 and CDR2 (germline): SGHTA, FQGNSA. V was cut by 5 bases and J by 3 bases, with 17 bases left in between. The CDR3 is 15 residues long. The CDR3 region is CASSRHRDSGYEQYF. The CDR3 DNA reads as TGTGCCAGCAGCCGTCACAGGGACTCGGGCTACGAGCAGTACTTC.

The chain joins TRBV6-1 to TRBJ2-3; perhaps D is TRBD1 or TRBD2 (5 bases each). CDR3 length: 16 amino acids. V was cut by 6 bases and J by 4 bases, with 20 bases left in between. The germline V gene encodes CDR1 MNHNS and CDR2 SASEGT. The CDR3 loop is CASSFQGAQAADTQYF. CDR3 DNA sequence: TGTGCCAGCAGCTTCCAGGGAGCACAGGCAGCAGATACGCAGTATTTT.

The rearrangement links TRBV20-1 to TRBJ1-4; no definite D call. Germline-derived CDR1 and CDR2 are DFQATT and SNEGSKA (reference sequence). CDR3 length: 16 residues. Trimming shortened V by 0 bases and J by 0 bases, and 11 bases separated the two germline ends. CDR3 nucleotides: TGCAGTGCTAGAGACCTGCGAGCGGCAACTAATGAAAAACTGTTTTTT. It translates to CSARDLRAATNEKLFF.

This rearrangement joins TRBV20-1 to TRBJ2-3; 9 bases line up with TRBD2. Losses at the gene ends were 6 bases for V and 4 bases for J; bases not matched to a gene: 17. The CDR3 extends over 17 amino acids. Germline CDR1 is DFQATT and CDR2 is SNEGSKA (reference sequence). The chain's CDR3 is CSARRPSGASSADTQYF. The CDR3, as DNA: TGCAGTGCCCGGAGGCCTAGCGGGGCCTCCAGTGCAGATACGCAGTATTTT.

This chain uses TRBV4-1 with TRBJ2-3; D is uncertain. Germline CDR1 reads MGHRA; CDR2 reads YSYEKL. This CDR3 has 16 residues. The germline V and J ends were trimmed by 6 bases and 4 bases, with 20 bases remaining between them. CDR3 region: CASRRLEIMGADTQYF. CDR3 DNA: TGCGCCAGCAGACGTCTAGAGATAATGGGCGCAGATACGCAGTATTTT.

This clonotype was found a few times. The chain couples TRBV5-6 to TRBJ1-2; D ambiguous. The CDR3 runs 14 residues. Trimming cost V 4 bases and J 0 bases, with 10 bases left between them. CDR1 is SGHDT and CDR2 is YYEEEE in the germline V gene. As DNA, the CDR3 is TGTGCCAGCAGCCCAGCCTACACTAACTATGGCTACACCTTC. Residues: CASSPAYTNYGYTF. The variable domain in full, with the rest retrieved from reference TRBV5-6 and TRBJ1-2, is DAGVTQSPTHLIKTRGQQVTLRCSPKSGHDTVSWYQQALGQGPQFIFQYYEEEERQRGNFPDRFSGHQFPNYSSELNVNALLLGDSALYLCASSPAYTNYGYTFGSGTRLTVV.

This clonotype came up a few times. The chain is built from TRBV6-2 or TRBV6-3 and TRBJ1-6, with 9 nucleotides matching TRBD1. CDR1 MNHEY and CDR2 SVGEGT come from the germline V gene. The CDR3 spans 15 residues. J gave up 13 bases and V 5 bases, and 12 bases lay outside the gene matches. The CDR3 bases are TGTGCCAGCAGTGATCCGACAGGGGGACTCAAGCCCCTCCACTTT. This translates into CASSDPTGGLKPLHF.

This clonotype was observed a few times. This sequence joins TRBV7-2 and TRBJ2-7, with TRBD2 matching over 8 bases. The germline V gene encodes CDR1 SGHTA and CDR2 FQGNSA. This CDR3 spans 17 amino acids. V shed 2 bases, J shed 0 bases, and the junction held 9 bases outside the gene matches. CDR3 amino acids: CASSLRPQRGNSYEQYF. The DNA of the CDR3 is TGTGCCAGCAGCTTAAGACCCCAGCGGGGGAACTCCTACGAGCAGTACTTC.

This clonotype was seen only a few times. The CDR3 DNA reads TGTGCCAGCAGTTTCGGCAGGGGTGCCTCACCCCTCCACTTT. Residues: CASSFGRGASPLHF. The chain joins TRBV12-3 or TRBV12-4 to TRBJ1-6, with D perhaps matching TRBD1 (6 bases). This CDR3 has 14 residues. Trimming took off 3 bases at V and 10 bases at J, with 13 bases between the two ends.

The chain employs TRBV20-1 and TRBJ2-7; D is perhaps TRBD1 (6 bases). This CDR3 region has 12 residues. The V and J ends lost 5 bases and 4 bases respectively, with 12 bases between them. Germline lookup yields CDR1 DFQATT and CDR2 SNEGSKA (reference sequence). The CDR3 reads CSALRGQYEQYF. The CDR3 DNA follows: TGCAGTGCTCTTAGGGGACAATACGAGCAGTACTTC.

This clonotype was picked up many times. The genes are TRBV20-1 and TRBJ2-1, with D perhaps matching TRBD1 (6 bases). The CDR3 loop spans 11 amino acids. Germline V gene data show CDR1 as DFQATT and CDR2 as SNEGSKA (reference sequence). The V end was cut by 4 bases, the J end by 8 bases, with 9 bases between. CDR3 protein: CSANREYEQFF. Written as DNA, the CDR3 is TGCAGTGCTAACAGGGAATATGAGCAGTTCTTC.

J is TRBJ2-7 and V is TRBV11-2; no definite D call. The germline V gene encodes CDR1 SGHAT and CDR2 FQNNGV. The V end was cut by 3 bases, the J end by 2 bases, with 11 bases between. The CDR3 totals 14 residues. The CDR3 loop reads CASSFTEPTYEQYF. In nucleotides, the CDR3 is TGTGCCAGCAGCTTCACTGAACCAACCTACGAGCAGTACTTC.

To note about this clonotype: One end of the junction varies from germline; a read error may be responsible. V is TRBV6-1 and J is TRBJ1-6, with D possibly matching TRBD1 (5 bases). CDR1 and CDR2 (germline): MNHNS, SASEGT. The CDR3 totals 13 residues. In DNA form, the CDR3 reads TGTGCCAGCAGGGAAGCAGGGTTCTCACCCCTCCACTTT. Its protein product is CASREAGFSPLHF.

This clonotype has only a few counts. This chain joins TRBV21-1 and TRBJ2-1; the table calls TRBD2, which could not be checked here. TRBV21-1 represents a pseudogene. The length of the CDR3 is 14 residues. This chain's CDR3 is CASSRLARYNEQFF. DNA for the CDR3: TGTGCCAGCAGCAGACTAGCGAGATACAATGAGCAGTTCTTC.

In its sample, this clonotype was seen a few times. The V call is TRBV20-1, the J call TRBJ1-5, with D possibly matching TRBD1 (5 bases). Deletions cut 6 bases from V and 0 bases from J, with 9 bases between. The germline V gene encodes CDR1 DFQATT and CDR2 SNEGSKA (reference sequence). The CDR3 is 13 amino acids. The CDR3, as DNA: TGCAGTGCCGGGGGGGATAGCAATCAGCCCCAGCATTTT. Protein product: CSAGGDSNQPQHF.

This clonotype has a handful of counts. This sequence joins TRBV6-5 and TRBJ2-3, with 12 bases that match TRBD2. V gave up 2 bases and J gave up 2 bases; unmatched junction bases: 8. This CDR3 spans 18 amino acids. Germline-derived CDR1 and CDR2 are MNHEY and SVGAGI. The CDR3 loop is CASSYGGRLAGVTDTQYF. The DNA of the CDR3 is TGTGCCAGCAGTTACGGGGGGCGACTAGCGGGGGTCACAGATACGCAGTATTTT.